These 15 T cell receptor beta chains were all obtained from the same sample, sequenced in a study of T cell responses to AZD1222 COVID-19 vaccine. Data came from immunoSEQ multiplex PCR; TCRdb stores just in-frame clones and leaves some out. This sample has under 200,000 clones; 90% to 95% occur once, and the top ten carry approximately 2%. Sequenced here: peripheral blood, sampled on day 0 of AZD1222 vaccination. These receptors came from an adult in good health.

The chain uses TRBV6-6 and TRBJ1-1; 7 bases are shared with TRBD1. The CDR3 loop spans 14 amino acids. From germline, CDR1 is MNHNY and CDR2 SVGAGI (reference sequence). V lost 5 bases and J lost 4; bases outside the gene matches: 7. Here the CDR3 reads CASSPGGWGTEAFF. Here the CDR3 DNA reads TGTGCCAGCAGTCCAGGGGGTTGGGGCACTGAAGCTTTCTTT.

V and J are TRBV4-2 and TRBJ1-6, with no clear D. Per germline, CDR1 LGHNA and CDR2 YNFKEQ. CDR3 size: 15 residues. The V gene lost 0 bases and the J gene lost 3 bases, with 6 bases spanning the gap. Written as DNA, the CDR3 is TGTGCCAGCAGCCAAGACTTGGACTATAATTCACCCCTCCACTTT. Translation gives CASSQDLDYNSPLHF.

The rearrangement uses TRBV9 and TRBJ2-3, with 13 bases fitting TRBD2. Germline-derived CDR1 and CDR2 are SGDLS and YYNGEE. The V gene end was trimmed by 3 bases and the J gene end by 7 bases; junction bases not matched to a gene: 8. CDR3 size: 16 residues. CDR3 DNA: TGTGCCAGCAGCGACCAGACTAGCGGGGGGTTGAATACGCAGTATTTT. Its protein product is CASSDQTSGGLNTQYF. Full variable domain (rest looked up from reference TRBV9 and TRBJ2-3): DSGVTQTPKHLITATGQRVTLRCSPRSGDLSVYWYQQSLDQGLQFLIQYYNGEERAKGNILERFSAQQFPDLHSELNLSSLELGDSALYFCASSDQTSGGLNTQYFGPGTRLTVL.

Of note for this clone: One junction end does not reproduce the germline sequence, and a read error may be involved. V is TRBV2 and J is TRBJ1-2; 8 nucleotides match TRBD1. Germline loops: CDR1 SNHLY, CDR2 FYNNEI. The CDR3 contains 15 residues. The CDR3, as DNA: TGCGCCAGCAGGGGGGGGGACAGGTCGAGCTATGGCTACACCTTC. This translates into CASRGGDRSSYGYTF.

V and J are TRBV27 and TRBJ2-5; a weak D match, TRBD1 (7 bases). The germline V and J ends were trimmed by 7 bases and 5 bases, with 23 bases remaining between them. CDR1 and CDR2 from the germline V gene are MNHEY and SMNVEV (reference sequence). The CDR3 runs to 16 residues. The CDR3 sequence: CASIGRQGGGSETQYF. In DNA, the CDR3 is TGTGCCAGCATCGGACGACAGGGAGGAGGGTCCGAGACCCAGTACTTC.

The chain joins TRBV10-1 to TRBJ2-7; weak D call: TRBD2 (5 bases). The CDR3 runs to 12 residues. V lost 8 bases to trimming and J lost 6 bases, with 14 bases between them. The V gene's germline CDR1 is WNHNN and CDR2 SYGVQD (reference sequence). The CDR3 DNA is TGCGCCAGCTCCACGGGTGGGAGCGAGCAGTACTTC. The encoded protein is CASSTGGSEQYF.

In its sample, this clone was seen once. The rearrangement links TRBV19 to TRBJ2-3, with 12 bases identical to TRBD2. V gave up 4 bases and J gave up 4 bases; unmatched junction bases: 9. CDR1 and CDR2 from the germline V gene are LNHDA and SQIVND (reference sequence). The CDR3 spans 17 residues. The CDR3 reads CASSRSSTSGGADTQYF. CDR3 nucleotides: TGTGCCAGTAGTAGATCCTCGACTAGCGGGGGCGCAGATACGCAGTATTTT.

In its sample, this clone was seen once. This chain's CDR3 is CASSPGGGGTEAFF. The DNA of the CDR3 is TGTGCCAGCAGCCCAGGGGGTGGGGGAACAGAAGCTTTCTTT. This chain joins TRBV6-5 and TRBJ1-1; 7 bases match TRBD1. CDR1 is MNHEY and CDR2 is SVGAGI in the germline V gene. V lost 6 bases, J lost 8 bases, and 12 bases stayed unmatched. This CDR3 has 14 amino acids.

V and J are TRBV3-1 (or the pseudogene TRBV3-2) and TRBJ1-2; 8 positions match TRBD1. In germline, CDR1 is LGHDT, CDR2 YNNKEL (reference sequence). This CDR3 is built from 15 residues. With 4 bases clipped from V and 4 bases from J, the junction kept 8 bases outside the gene matches. As DNA, the CDR3 is TGTGCCAGCAGCCGAATGACAGGGGACTCCTATGGCTACACCTTC. It specifies CASSRMTGDSYGYTF.

The gene calls are TRBV10-1 and TRBJ1-5; D gene ambiguous. The length of the CDR3 is 12 residues. CDR1 is WNHNN, CDR2 SYGVQD, per germline (reference sequence). Trimming took off 2 bases at V and 4 bases at J, with 3 bases between the two ends. The CDR3 DNA follows: TGCGCCAGCAGTGAGAATAATCAGCCCCAGCATTTT. It translates to CASSENNQPQHF.

The chain has TRBV10-3 and TRBJ1-6; 10 bases map to TRBD1. This CDR3 has 15 amino acids. Trimming cost V 2 bases and J 10 bases; bases outside gene matches: 5. The germline V gene has CDR1 ENHRY and CDR2 SYGVKD. This CDR3 is CAISEPGQGRSPLHF. CDR3 coding DNA: TGTGCCATCAGTGAGCCGGGACAGGGGCGATCACCCCTCCACTTT.

The V and J genes are TRBV7-8 and TRBJ1-5; D ambiguous. The germline V and J ends were trimmed by 5 bases and 0 bases, with 11 bases remaining between them. Germline V gene data show CDR1 as SGHVS and CDR2 as FQNEAQ. CDR3 length equals 15 residues. DNA of the CDR3: TGTGCCAGCAGCCCCGGGCTTTCTAGCAATCAGCCCCAGCATTTT. As protein: CASSPGLSSNQPQHF. The full variable domain, rest sourced from reference TRBV7-8 and TRBJ1-5, is GAGVSQSPRYKVAKRGQDVALRCDPISGHVSLFWYQQALGQGPEFLTYFQNEAQLDKSGLPSDRFFAERPEGSVSTLKIQRTQQEDSAVYLCASSPGLSSNQPQHFGDGTRLSIL.

The chain carries TRBV11-3 and TRBJ1-1; TRBD1 is a possible D gene (5 bases). With 5 bases removed from V and 11 bases from J, the gap between germline ends came to 15 bases. CDR1 and CDR2 (germline): SGHNT, YENEEA. CDR3 length: 12 residues. CDR3 loop: CASSQNKGTAFF. The CDR3 coding sequence is TGTGCCAGCAGCCAAAATAAGGGGACGGCTTTCTTT.

This chain connects TRBV28 to TRBJ1-1; the D is unclear. Germline lookup yields CDR1 MDHEN and CDR2 SYDVKM. This CDR3 spans 12 amino acids. V was shortened by 2 bases and J by 2 bases, with 3 bases between the two germline ends. The CDR3 protein is CASSLPNTEAFF. DNA of the CDR3: TGTGCCAGCAGTTTACCTAACACTGAAGCTTTCTTT. Looking up the rest from reference TRBV28 and TRBJ1-1 gives the full variable domain: DVKVTQSSRYLVKRTGEKVFLECVQDMDHENMFWYRQDPGLGLRLIYFSYDVKMKEKGDIPEGYSVSREKKERFSLILESASTNQTSMYLCASSLPNTEAFFGQGTRLTVV.

The V and J genes are TRBV7-6 and TRBJ2-3; perhaps TRBD2 as D (6 bases). Trimming removed 5 bases at V and 0 bases at J, with 15 bases between. The length of the CDR3 is 16 residues. Germline V gene sequence: CDR1 SGHVS, CDR2 FNYEAQ. CDR3 amino acids: CASSQPRSGSTDTQYF. CDR3 DNA sequence: TGTGCCAGCAGCCAACCACGTAGCGGAAGCACAGATACGCAGTATTTT.